Detailed here is one TCR beta chain. What antigen it recognizes has not been identified. There are no base qualities to consult, and no much larger clone falls within one base. These data come from a study of cytomegalovirus exposure and HLA in healthy donors (dated by TCRdb to the late 2010s). Study-wide context: An earlier analysis of approximately 590 of the donors reported 276 Gb of sequence data and more than 90 million unique TCR beta sequences from about 179 million T cells. Across 398 genotyped donors of the cohort, an average of about 240,000 unique TCR beta nucleotide sequences per donor were sequenced, and approximately 17% of those sequences were non-productive. To study patterns of TCR occurrence, a later analysis re-analyzed previously published TCR beta repertoires from around 700 donors and added high-resolution HLA genotyping. A later genetic analysis took genome-wide SNP genotypes for 398 of the 666 donors and used that subset as a discovery cohort. A separate validation cohort of over 95 different subjects was used in addition to the approximately 610-subject first cohort. All discovery cohort repertoires had been generated using a single sequencing platform. Roughly 290 gigabases of sequencing data and 75 million to 85 million unique TCR sequences made up an early release that covered under 750 HLA-typed donors. The number of typed donors differed by locus: roughly 629-630 for A, B, C, DRB1 and DQB1; 500 to 550 for DQA1; fewer than 610 for DPA1; and about 450 for DPB1. About five DR-DQ haplotypes were treated as single units for association and clustering because of strong linkage in the cohort. Among the roughly 400 genotyped donors, around 81% belonged to the genetic ancestry cluster associated with self-reported Caucasian donors. The study combined high-throughput TCR immunosequencing, statistical association of individual TCRs with disease status, and machine learning to predict cytomegalovirus infection status. Both class I and class II loci were covered by HLA typing, at four-digit resolution. In the later analysis, no new phenotypic data were used to find candidate immune exposures; instead, reliance was placed on TCR beta sequences and their occurrence across donors. The study used immunosequencing to profile the T cell repertoires of 666 subjects and linked those repertoires to cytomegalovirus serostatus. An earlier analysis of approximately 500 of the donors applied high-throughput TCR beta sequencing to assess whether each TCR beta V gene segment acted as functional or pseudogenic. Donor age, sex, ethnicity and CMV serostatus were compiled alongside the repertoire data. The aim of the study was to test whether cataloging public T cell receptors could identify signatures of past pathogen exposure.

Beyond this particular receptor, the publication reports: A later genetic analysis reported fewer N-insertions in productive TCRs among donors in an Asian-associated ancestry cluster than the roughly 700-donor mean. According to a later analysis, most CMV-associated TCR beta chains appeared to be HLA-restricted, and the HLA associations seemed to be driven largely by CMV exposure. A later analysis reported that several top co-occurrence clusters appeared linked to parvovirus B19, influenza, CMV and Epstein-Barr virus. A further reported finding was that TCR beta sequences accurately predicted the HLA-A and HLA-B alleles for most subjects in the first cohort. A later analysis associated 16,951 TCR beta sequences with specific HLA alleles at a false discovery rate of 0.05. The authors suggested that the approach could potentially be extended to other disease states and immunological phenotypes. Roughly uniform sequencing depth across donors was assumed in presence/absence analyses, although this assumption may not hold. The sequencing pipeline was judged likely to have produced a cluster of highly shared sequence variants as a technical artifact. Correlated functional status among segregating V segments might reflect linkage disequilibrium, but an unknown experimental factor could not be ruled out. In an earlier analysis of 587 of the donors, most TCR beta V segments were observed in productive rearrangements about 87% or about 30% of the time, broadly matching IMGT annotations. HLA typing was unavailable for some donors at each locus, so association tests used only the typed subset. A few of the identified cytomegalovirus-associated TCR beta chains were confirmed in vitro to be specific for cytomegalovirus antigens. Strong co-occurrence of HLA alleles, especially DR and DQ, made assigning TCR associations to individual alleles difficult. For the cohort, immune exposure information was limited to CMV serostatus. In both the original and validation cohorts, the classifier was reported to diagnose cytomegalovirus status with high specificity and sensitivity. The cohort was sequenced for TCR beta chains only, and without alpha or paired-chain data the features that could be detected were limited. Most TCR sequences were seen in very few donors, while some public TCRs were found in many individuals. A later analysis found that TCR association rates varied across HLA loci, with DRB1 alleles showing the most associated TCRs and HLA-C alleles the fewest. The study gave a list of under 200 TCR beta chains associated with cytomegalovirus. Because counts were too low, seventeen rarely observed V segments, including chromosome 9 orphons, were excluded from the earlier analysis of fewer than 650 of the donors. Compared with equally common non-associated chains, HLA-associated TCR beta chains in a later analysis were more clonally expanded and had lower generation probabilities. In a later genetic analysis, a missense DCLRE1C variant was associated with V-gene and J-gene trimming of TCR beta chains, and the association was replicated in an independent cohort.

Library prep was done by the immunoSEQ multiplex PCR assay. For the multiplex PCR, a mixture combining 60 forward primers for TCR Vbeta segments and 13 reverse primers for TCR Jbeta segments was used. The CDR3 region of rearranged TCR beta genes was amplified from genomic DNA by a multiplex PCR assay. The Illumina HiSeq System was used to sequence the amplified TCR beta libraries as 87-base-pair reads. On the authors' methods: In a later analysis, roughly 80 million unique TCR beta chains were counted across the 666 repertoires, and around 10 million of these chains were shared by at least two donors. Raw reads were error-corrected and collapsed into unique sequences by a nearest-neighbor algorithm in which closely related sequences were merged to remove PCR and sequencing errors. Alignment of CDR3 sequences to IMGT reference sequences was used to assign V, D and J gene segments. For a sequence to be retained, at least a six-nucleotide match to both a V gene segment and a J gene segment was required. Rearrangements were called productive when the CDR3 lacked stop codons and stayed in frame with V and J; all others were non-productive. CDR3 was defined according to IMGT convention as the region running from the second conserved V-encoded cysteine to the conserved J-encoded phenylalanine. Sequences without an unambiguous match to a single V gene segment were excluded from the earlier analysis of about 630 of the donors. In an earlier analysis of some 590 of the donors, a V segment was called functional when productive rearrangements were above 56.7%, and segregating when the standard deviation between donors exceeded 5%. To diagnose cytomegalovirus status from the catalog of TCR beta chain sequences, a statistical classification framework was built. V and J gene assignment, in a later analysis, came from comparing TCR nucleotide sequences with IMGT/GENE-DB human TR gene sequences. Using the TCRdist pipeline, a later analysis assigned CDR3 sequences along with most-parsimonious VDJ recombination scenarios. In a later analysis, each TCR beta chain was defined by its CDR3 amino acid sequence together with its V-gene family, and reads without a unique V-gene family were excluded. A later analysis removed 500 to 600 highly shared, low-generation-probability nucleotide sequences to deal with suspected cross-contamination and a sequencing artifact. For each public chain, a later analysis derived a clonal expansion index from normalized ranks of inferred template counts within each repertoire. In a later analysis, generation probabilities were computed with a VDJ recombination model fitted to out-of-frame rearrangements, and the resulting probabilities were checked against IGoR. In a later analysis, TCR-TCR, TCR-HLA and TCR-CMV co-occurrence was scored with hypergeometric tests, and a repertoire-size bias correction was applied to TCR pairs. To estimate false discovery rates, a later analysis permuted the HLA or CMV assignments 20 times. In a later analysis, co-occurring TCRs were grouped using DBSCAN, and TCRdist sequence similarity was added for clustering within HLA-allele-positive subsets. Repertoires with fewer than 30,000 or more than 120,000 public chains, plus five repertoires with anomalous nucleotide sharing, were excluded from co-occurrence clustering. In its TCRdb copy, this immuneACCESS table keeps in-frame sequences only and misses some clones. Where compared with another copy, unresolved V genes explain less than half of these, and the others have no known cause. Clone size and V and J calls were adopted from that table, with D and trimming inferred from the DNA. Within this sample are some 130,000 clones, with 65% to 80% of them counted one time only. More than 4% of the sample is taken by the ten largest.

The cohort comprised under 700 healthy bone marrow donors. Cohort members were all nominally healthy when sampled, although unrecorded immune exposures were likely present. The donor tested CMV seropositive and was one of the 289 seropositive cohort members. Every donor gave a peripheral blood sample, and the peripheral blood mononuclear cells from that sample were used for TCR beta sequencing. The Qiagen DNeasy Blood Extraction Kit was used to extract genomic DNA from the blood cell samples. The clonotype comes from a male donor in good health and CMV-seropositive. The sequencing input was PBMCs.

The CDR3 region reads CASSVGGTRTKIEQYF. The nucleotide sequence reads as follows: TGTGCCAGCAGCGTAGGTGGGACACGAACCAAGATCGAGCAGTACTTC. This receptor chain uses TRBV9 and TRBJ2-7; TRBD1 is possibly the D segment (6 matching bases). Trimming costs V 0 bases and J 6 bases, and their ends lie 19 bases apart. The CDR3, cysteine through phenylalanine, is 16 amino acids long. The retained sequence is limited to the CDR3, 48 bases, with the frame set at the first base. As encoded in the germline V gene, CDR1 is SGDLS while CDR2 is YYNGEE.